Listed here are 20 T cell receptor beta chains from one sample, sequenced in a study of blood T cell repertoires in COVID-19. Profiling relied on immunoSEQ multiplex PCR, and the TCRdb table lists in-frame clones only, not all of them. The sample gives about 290,000 clones, around 86% of which show up once; about 1.8% is in the top ten. The sample was PBMCs or T cells enriched from blood (not recorded which). The receptors originated from a woman in her forties who had recovered from COVID-19.

This clone was recorded a few times. The rearrangement links TRBV5-5 to TRBJ1-6; TRBD1 might be the D (6 bases). Trimming cost V 2 bases and J 5 bases, with 11 bases left between them. This CDR3 spans 15 amino acids. In germline, CDR1 is SGHKS, CDR2 YYEKEE (reference sequence). The CDR3 spells CASSFTGLDNSPLHF. The CDR3 DNA reads as TGTGCCAGCAGCTTTACAGGGCTTGATAATTCACCCCTCCACTTT. The whole variable domain, filled in from reference TRBV5-5 and TRBJ1-6, reads DAGVTQSPTHLIKTRGQQVTLRCSPISGHKSVSWYQQVLGQGPQFIFQYYEKEERGRGNFPDRFSARQFPNYSSELNVNALLLGDSALYLCASSFTGLDNSPLHFGNGTRLTVT.

This chain links TRBV19 with TRBJ1-6; 9 bases match TRBD1. The CDR3 covers 15 residues. Germline CDR1 reads LNHDA; CDR2 reads SQIVND (reference sequence). The V segment lost 8 bases and the J segment 1 base; nucleotides outside the gene matches: 3. The CDR3, as DNA: TGTGCCAGTCGGACAGGGGCTTCCTATAATTCACCCCTCCACTTT. This translates into CASRTGASYNSPLHF.

This chain joins TRBV4-2 and TRBJ2-2, with TRBD1 as a possible D gene (5 bases). Per the germline V gene, CDR1 is LGHNA and CDR2 is YNFKEQ. This CDR3 spans 14 amino acids. Trimming took off 4 bases at V and 2 bases at J, with 8 bases between the two ends. The CDR3 region is CASSRGQNTGELFF. The CDR3 DNA sequence: TGTGCCAGCAGCCGCGGACAAAACACCGGGGAGCTGTTTTTT.

This clone appeared a single time. The chain carries TRBV21-1 and TRBJ2-3; no DNA check was done on the table's D call, TRBD2. TRBV21-1 counts as a pseudogene. The CDR3 totals 16 residues. The CDR3 bases are TGTGCCAGCAGCAAAGCGCGAGGCCTTCGGGTGATTCCGCAGTATTTT. Amino acids: CASSKARGLRVIPQYF.

The V and J genes are TRBV7-9 and TRBJ1-1, with D maybe TRBD1 (5 bases). The CDR3 contains 14 residues. V was shortened by 5 bases and J by 5 bases, with 15 bases between the two germline ends. Germline V gives CDR1 SEHNR, CDR2 FQNEAQ (reference sequence). CDR3 bases: TGTGCCAGCAGCCCCATCAGGGCTGTAACTGAAGCTTTCTTT. It encodes CASSPIRAVTEAFF.

This sequence joins TRBV15 and TRBJ2-7; 13 nucleotides agree with TRBD2. The CDR3 extends over 17 amino acids. V lost 0 bases, J lost 5 bases, and 7 bases stayed unmatched. The germline CDR1 and CDR2 sequences are LNHNV and YYDKDF (reference sequence). CDR3 sequence: CATSRDWTSGSPNEQYF. The CDR3 DNA reads as TGTGCCACCAGCAGAGATTGGACTAGCGGGAGCCCGAACGAGCAGTACTTC.

This rearrangement joins TRBV7-8 to TRBJ2-7, with 9 bases aligning to TRBD2. The CDR3 spans 15 residues. Looked up from germline, CDR1 is SGHVS and CDR2 is FQNEAQ. Trimming cost V 5 bases and J 0 bases; bases outside gene matches: 5. The CDR3 region is CASSPRLAVSYEQYF. CDR3 nucleotides: TGTGCCAGCAGCCCCAGACTAGCGGTCTCCTACGAGCAGTACTTC.

The chain couples TRBV30 to TRBJ1-5, with TRBD1 as a possible D gene (5 bases). V was clipped by 3 bases and J by 3 bases, with 21 bases between them. Germline CDR1 is GTSNPN and CDR2 is SVGIG (reference sequence). The CDR3 has 17 amino acids. CDR3 nucleotide sequence: TGTGCCTGGAGCGAACTTGGGGGGTTCGCCTCCAATCAGCCCCAGCATTTT. This codes for CAWSELGGFASNQPQHF.

The chain joins TRBV4-2 to TRBJ1-2; 10 bases line up with TRBD1. CDR1 and CDR2 (germline): LGHNA, YNFKEQ. This CDR3 comprises 15 residues. Trimming took 1 base from V and 2 from J; bases not matched to a gene: 1. CDR3 sequence: CASSQGTGGNYGYTF. The CDR3 DNA sequence: TGTGCCAGCAGCCAAGGGACAGGGGGGAACTATGGCTACACCTTC.

The chain joins TRBV7-3 to TRBJ2-5, with 9 positions matching TRBD2. Trimming removed 4 bases from V and 6 bases from J; junction bases left unmatched: 9. Germline CDR1 is SGHTA and CDR2 is FQGTGA. CDR3 length: 15 amino acids. CDR3 residues: CASSSDSGSSKTQYF. CDR3 sequence (DNA): TGTGCCAGCAGCTCCGATAGCGGGAGTAGTAAGACCCAGTACTTC.

This clone was counted between two and nine times. This chain connects TRBV5-1 to TRBJ1-2; TRBD1 agrees at 7 bases. The germline V gene has CDR1 SGHRS and CDR2 YFSETQ. The CDR3 is 17 amino acids. J was trimmed by 2 bases and V by 0 bases; bases with no gene match: 10. CDR3 sequence reads: CASSLGLRTGSNYGYTF. Here the CDR3 DNA reads TGCGCCAGCAGCTTGGGACTTCGGACAGGCTCGAACTATGGCTACACCTTC. The full variable domain, rest sourced from reference TRBV5-1 and TRBJ1-2, is KAGVTQTPRYLIKTRGQQVTLSCSPISGHRSVSWYQQTPGQGLQFLFEYFSETQRNKGNFPGRFSGRQFSNSRSEMNVSTLELGDSALYLCASSLGLRTGSNYGYTFGSGTRLTVV.

V gene TRBV5-6 combines with J gene TRBJ1-2; TRBD1 is a possible D gene (6 bases). Germline V gene data show CDR1 as SGHDT and CDR2 as YYEEEE. The CDR3 totals 14 residues. V lost 4 bases and J 4 bases, leaving 14 bases between the germline ends. CDR3 amino acids: CASSRRGPVYGYTF. The CDR3 DNA is TGTGCCAGCAGCCGGCGGGGGCCAGTCTATGGCTACACCTTC.

J is TRBJ1-5 and V is TRBV19; D might be TRBD1 (6 bases). Per the germline V gene, CDR1 is LNHDA and CDR2 is SQIVND (reference sequence). Trimming removed 6 bases from V and 5 bases from J, with 20 bases in between. The CDR3 totals 16 residues. CDR3 amino acids: CASRQDRDKRYQPQHF. The DNA for the CDR3 is TGTGCCAGTAGACAAGACCGGGACAAGCGCTATCAGCCCCAGCATTTT.

This sequence joins TRBV4-2 and TRBJ1-2, with 7 positions matching TRBD1. Germline assignment: CDR1 LGHNA and CDR2 YNFKEQ. V was clipped by 0 bases and J by 0 bases; unmatched bases: 4. The CDR3 is 16 residues long. The CDR3 nucleotides are TGTGCCAGCAGCCAAGATCTCCAGGGGGCTAACTATGGCTACACCTTC. This codes for CASSQDLQGANYGYTF.

This rearrangement joins TRBV29-1 to TRBJ2-7, with 10 bases aligning to TRBD1. This CDR3 contains 13 residues. The V gene end was trimmed by 6 bases and the J gene end by 0 bases; junction bases not matched to a gene: 2. Per germline, CDR1 SQVTM and CDR2 ANQGSEA. CDR3 DNA sequence: TGCAGCGTGGGGACAGGGGTCTCCTACGAGCAGTACTTC. Translating it yields CSVGTGVSYEQYF.

The rearrangement joins TRBV19 to TRBJ1-2; D ambiguous. The V gene's germline CDR1 is LNHDA and CDR2 SQIVND (reference sequence). V dropped 7 bases and J dropped 2 bases, with 14 bases sitting between them. The CDR3 spans 14 residues. CDR3 DNA: TGTGCCAGTAACGACAAACACCGAAACTATGGCTACACCTTC. It is translated as CASNDKHRNYGYTF.

This chain uses TRBV29-1 with TRBJ2-7, with 8 bases that match TRBD2. V lost 5 bases, J lost 0 bases, and 6 bases stayed unmatched. Germline V CDR1 and CDR2: SQVTM, ANQGSEA. CDR3 length equals 14 residues. The CDR3 here is CSVTPGGGSYEQYF. In DNA form, the CDR3 reads TGCAGCGTTACCCCGGGGGGGGGCTCCTACGAGCAGTACTTC.

This clone was counted a single time. Here the CDR3 DNA reads TGTGCCTGCTCGTTCTGGGGGGAGGAGGACCAAGCCTATGGCTACACCTTC. Translating gives CACSFWGEEDQAYGYTF. The chain carries TRBV30 and TRBJ1-2; tentative D call: TRBD1 (5 bases). Deletions cut 6 bases from V and 4 bases from J, with 27 bases between. Germline CDR1 is GTSNPN and CDR2 is SVGIG (reference sequence). This CDR3 comprises 17 residues.

This rearrangement joins TRBV30 to TRBJ1-1; D ambiguous. CDR3 length: 14 amino acids. Trimming removed 1 base from V and 4 bases from J, with 13 bases in between. Germline lookup yields CDR1 GTSNPN and CDR2 SVGIG (reference sequence). CDR3 nucleotides: TGTGCCTGGAGTGGAGACGGTGGCGGCACTGAAGCTTTCTTT. This encodes CAWSGDGGGTEAFF.

The genes are TRBV11-3 and TRBJ2-2; TRBD2 might be the D (6 bases). The germline V gene has CDR1 SGHNT and CDR2 YENEEA. V gave up 2 bases and J gave up 1 base, with 8 bases separating them. The CDR3 runs 15 residues. As DNA, the CDR3 is TGTGCCAGCAGCTTAAGGAGGGAGAACACCGGGGAGCTGTTTTTT. Amino acids: CASSLRRENTGELFF.